This record concerns one TCR beta chain sequence. This specimen belongs to a study of blood T cell repertoires in COVID-19. As processed by the authors: For nucleated cells, counts were estimated from reference gene primer amplification. Some clones are missing from TCRdb's copy, which holds only in-frame ones; the method was immunoSEQ multiplex PCR. V and J calls and clone size follow that table, whereas D and trimming were derived from the DNA. The sample has about 210,000 clones, around nine tenths seen once. The source material was peripheral blood. This receptor was taken from a woman aged 40-49 years with acute or convalescent COVID-19.

CDR3 residues: CAISESSGKLSGANVLTF. The DNA for the CDR3 is TGTGCCATCAGTGAGTCGTCGGGTAAGCTTTCTGGGGCCAACGTCCTGACTTTC. This chain uses TRBV10-3 with TRBJ2-6; D call uncertain. Germline CDR1 reads ENHRY; CDR2 reads SYGVKD. The CDR3 consists of 18 residues. V was pared by 0 bases and J by 1 base, with 13 bases between.